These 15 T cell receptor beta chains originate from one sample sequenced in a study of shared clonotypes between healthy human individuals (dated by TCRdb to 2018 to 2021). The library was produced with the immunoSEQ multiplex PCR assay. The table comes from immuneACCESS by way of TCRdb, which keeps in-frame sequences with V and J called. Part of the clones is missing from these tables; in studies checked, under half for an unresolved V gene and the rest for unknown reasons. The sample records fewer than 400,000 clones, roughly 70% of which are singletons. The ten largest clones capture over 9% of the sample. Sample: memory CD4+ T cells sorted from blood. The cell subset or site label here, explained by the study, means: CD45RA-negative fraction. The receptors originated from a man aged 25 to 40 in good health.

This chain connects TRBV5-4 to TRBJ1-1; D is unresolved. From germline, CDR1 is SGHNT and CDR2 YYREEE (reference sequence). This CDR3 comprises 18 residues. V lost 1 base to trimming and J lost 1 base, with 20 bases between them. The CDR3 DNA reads TGTGCCAGCAGCTTGATGGTAGTCCGGGCCATAGGGAACACTGAAGCTTTCTTT. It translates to CASSLMVVRAIGNTEAFF.

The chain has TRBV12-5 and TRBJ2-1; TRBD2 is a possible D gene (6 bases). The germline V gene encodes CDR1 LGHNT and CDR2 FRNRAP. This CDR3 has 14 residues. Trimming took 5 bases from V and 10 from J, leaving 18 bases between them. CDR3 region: CASGPRGGVSEQFF. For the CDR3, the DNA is TGTGCTAGTGGTCCCAGAGGAGGGGTGTCCGAGCAGTTCTTC.

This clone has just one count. The CDR3 here is CASSYGPMGTQYGYTF. The CDR3 region has the DNA TGTGCCAGCAGTTACGGCCCAATGGGGACACAATATGGCTACACCTTC. V gene TRBV6-5 combines with J gene TRBJ1-2; possibly TRBD1 for D (6 bases). The CDR3 has 16 residues. Germline values: CDR1 MNHEY, CDR2 SVGAGI. Trimming took 2 bases from V and 5 from J, leaving 18 bases between them.

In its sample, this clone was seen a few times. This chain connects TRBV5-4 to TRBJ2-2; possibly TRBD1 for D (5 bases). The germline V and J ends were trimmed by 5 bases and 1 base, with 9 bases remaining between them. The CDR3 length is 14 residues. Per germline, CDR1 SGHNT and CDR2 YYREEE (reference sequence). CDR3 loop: CASRKTVNTGELFF. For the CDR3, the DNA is TGTGCCAGCAGAAAGACAGTGAACACCGGGGAGCTGTTTTTT.

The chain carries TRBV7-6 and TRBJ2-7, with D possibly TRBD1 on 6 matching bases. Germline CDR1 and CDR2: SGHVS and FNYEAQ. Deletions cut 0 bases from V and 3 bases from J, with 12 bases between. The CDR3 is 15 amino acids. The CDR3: CASSLAQGGIYEQYF. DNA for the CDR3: TGTGCCAGCAGCTTAGCCCAAGGGGGTATCTACGAGCAGTACTTC.

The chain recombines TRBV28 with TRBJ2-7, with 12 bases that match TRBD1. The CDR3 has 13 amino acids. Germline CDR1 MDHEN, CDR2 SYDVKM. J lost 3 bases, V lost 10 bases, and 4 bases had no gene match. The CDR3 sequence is CATGTGGDYEQYF. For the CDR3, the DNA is TGTGCCACGGGGACAGGGGGCGACTACGAGCAGTACTTC.

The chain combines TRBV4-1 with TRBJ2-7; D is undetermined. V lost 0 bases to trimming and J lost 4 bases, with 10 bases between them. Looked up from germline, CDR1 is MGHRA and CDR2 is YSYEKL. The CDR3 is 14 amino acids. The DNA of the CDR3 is TGCGCCAGCAGCCAAGAGGAGAAGGTGTACGAGCAGTACTTC. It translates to CASSQEEKVYEQYF.

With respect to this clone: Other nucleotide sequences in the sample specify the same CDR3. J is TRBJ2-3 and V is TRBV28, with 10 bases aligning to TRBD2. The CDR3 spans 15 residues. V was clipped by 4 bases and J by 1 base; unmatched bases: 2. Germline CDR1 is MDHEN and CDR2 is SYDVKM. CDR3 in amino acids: CASSSLAGGTDTQYF. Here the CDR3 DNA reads TGTGCCAGCAGTTCCCTAGCGGGGGGCACAGATACGCAGTATTTT.

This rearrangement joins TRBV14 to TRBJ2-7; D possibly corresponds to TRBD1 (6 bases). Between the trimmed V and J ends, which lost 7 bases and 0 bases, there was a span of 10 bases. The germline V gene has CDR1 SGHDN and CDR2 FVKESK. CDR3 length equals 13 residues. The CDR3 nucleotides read TGTGCCAGCAACTTGGACAGCTCCTACGAGCAGTACTTC. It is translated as CASNLDSSYEQYF.

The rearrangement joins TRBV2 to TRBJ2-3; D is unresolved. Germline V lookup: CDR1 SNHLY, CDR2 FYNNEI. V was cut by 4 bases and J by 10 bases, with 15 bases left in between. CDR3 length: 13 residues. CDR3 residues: CASSVGSSYAQYF. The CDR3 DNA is TGTGCCAGCAGTGTAGGATCGAGTTACGCGCAGTATTTT.

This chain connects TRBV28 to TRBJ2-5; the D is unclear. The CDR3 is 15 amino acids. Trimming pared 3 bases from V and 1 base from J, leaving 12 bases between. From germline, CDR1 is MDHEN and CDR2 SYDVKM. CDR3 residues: CASSFNLAAQETQYF. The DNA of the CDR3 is TGTGCCAGCAGTTTTAATTTGGCAGCCCAAGAGACCCAGTACTTC.

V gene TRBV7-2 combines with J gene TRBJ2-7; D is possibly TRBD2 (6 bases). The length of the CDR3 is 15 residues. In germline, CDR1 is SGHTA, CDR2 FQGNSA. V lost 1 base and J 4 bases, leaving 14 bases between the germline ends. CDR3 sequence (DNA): TGTGCCAGCAGCTTAGGGGGGGATCGGATATACGAGCAGTACTTC. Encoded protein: CASSLGGDRIYEQYF.

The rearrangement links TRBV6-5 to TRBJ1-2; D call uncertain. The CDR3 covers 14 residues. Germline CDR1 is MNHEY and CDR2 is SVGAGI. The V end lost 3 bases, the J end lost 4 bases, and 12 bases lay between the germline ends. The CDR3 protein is CASSYKRESYGYTF. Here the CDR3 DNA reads TGTGCCAGCAGTTATAAGCGAGAGAGCTATGGCTACACCTTC.

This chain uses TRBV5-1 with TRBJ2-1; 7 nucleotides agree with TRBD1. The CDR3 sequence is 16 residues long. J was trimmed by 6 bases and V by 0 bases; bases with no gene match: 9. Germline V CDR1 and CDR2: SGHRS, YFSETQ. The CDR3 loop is CASSLERGQVFNEQFF. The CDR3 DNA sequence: TGCGCCAGCAGCTTGGAGAGGGGGCAGGTCTTCAATGAGCAGTTCTTC.

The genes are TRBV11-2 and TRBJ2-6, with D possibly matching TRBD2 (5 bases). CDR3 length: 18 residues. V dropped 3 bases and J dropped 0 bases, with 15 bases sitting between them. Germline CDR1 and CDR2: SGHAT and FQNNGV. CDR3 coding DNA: TGTGCCAGCAGCTTTTTACGCAGCGGTAACTCTGGGGCCAACGTCCTGACTTTC. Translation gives CASSFLRSGNSGANVLTF. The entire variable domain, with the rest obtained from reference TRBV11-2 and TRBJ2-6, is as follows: EAGVAQSPRYKIIEKRQSVAFWCNPISGHATLYWYQQILGQGPKLLIQFQNNGVVDDSQLPKDRFSAERLKGVDSTLKIQPAKLEDSAVYLCASSFLRSGNSGANVLTFGAGSRLTVL.